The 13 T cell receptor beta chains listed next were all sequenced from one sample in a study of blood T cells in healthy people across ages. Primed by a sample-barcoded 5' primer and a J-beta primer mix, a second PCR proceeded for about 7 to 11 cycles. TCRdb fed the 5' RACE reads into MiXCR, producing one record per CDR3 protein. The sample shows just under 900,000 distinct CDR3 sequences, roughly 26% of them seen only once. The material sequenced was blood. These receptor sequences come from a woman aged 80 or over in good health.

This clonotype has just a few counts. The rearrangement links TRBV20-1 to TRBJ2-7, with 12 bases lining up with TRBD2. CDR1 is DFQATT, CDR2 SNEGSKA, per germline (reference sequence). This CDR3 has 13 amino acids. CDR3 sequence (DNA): TGCAGACCTAGCGGGGGGGCCGGCAATGAGCAGTACTTC. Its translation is CRPSGGAGNEQYF.

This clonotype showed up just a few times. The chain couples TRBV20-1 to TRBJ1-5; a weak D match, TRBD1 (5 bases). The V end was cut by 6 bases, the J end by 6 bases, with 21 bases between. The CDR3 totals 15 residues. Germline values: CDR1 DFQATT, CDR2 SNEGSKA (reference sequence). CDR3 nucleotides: TGCAGTGCCCTGAGGGCAGGACATTTCACTCAGCCCCAGCATTTT. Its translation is CSALRAGHFTQPQHF.

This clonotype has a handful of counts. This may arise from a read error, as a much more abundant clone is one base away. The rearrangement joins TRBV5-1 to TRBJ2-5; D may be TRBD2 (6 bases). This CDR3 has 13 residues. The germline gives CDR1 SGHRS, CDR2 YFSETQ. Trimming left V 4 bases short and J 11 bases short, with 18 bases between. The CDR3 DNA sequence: TGCGCCAGCAGCCGGGACTCAGGGAATGAGCAGTACTTC. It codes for CASSRDSGNEQYF.

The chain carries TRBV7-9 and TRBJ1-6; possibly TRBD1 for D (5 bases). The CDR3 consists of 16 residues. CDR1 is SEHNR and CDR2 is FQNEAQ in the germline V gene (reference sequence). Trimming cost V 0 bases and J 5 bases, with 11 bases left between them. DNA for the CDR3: TGTGCCAGCAGCTTAGCTGGGGCTCGGCATAATTCACCCCTCCACTTT. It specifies CASSLAGARHNSPLHF. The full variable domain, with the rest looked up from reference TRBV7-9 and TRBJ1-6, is DTGVSQNPRHKITKRGQNVTFRCDPISEHNRLYWYRQTLGQGPEFLTYFQNEAQLEKSRLLSDRFSAERPKGSFSTLEIQRTEQGDSAMYLCASSLAGARHNSPLHFGNGTRLTVT.

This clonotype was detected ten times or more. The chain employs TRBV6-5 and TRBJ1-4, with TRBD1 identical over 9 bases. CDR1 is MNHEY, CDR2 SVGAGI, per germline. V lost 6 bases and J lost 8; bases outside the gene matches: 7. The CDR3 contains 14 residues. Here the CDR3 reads CASRPYRGQEKLFF. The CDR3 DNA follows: TGTGCCAGCAGACCCTACAGGGGGCAAGAAAAACTGTTTTTT.

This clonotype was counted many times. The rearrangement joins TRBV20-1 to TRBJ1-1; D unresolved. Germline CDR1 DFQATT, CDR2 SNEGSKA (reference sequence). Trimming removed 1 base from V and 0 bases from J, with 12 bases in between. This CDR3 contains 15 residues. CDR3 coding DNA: TGCAGTGCTAGAGGTCGGGGAAACATGAACACTGAAGCTTTCTTT. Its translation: CSARGRGNMNTEAFF.

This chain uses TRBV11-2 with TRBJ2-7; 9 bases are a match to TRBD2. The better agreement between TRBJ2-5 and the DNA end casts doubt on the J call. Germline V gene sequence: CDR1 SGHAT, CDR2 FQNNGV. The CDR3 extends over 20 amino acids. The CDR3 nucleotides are TGTGCCAGCAGCTTAAGATCTAGCGGGGCACGCCTACACTCCTCGGGGACCCAGTACTTC. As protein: CASSLRSSGARLHSSGTQYF.

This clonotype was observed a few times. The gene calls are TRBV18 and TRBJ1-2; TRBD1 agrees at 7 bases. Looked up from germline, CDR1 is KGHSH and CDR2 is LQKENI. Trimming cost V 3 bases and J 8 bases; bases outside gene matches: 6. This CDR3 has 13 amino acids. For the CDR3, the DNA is TGTGCCAGCTCACCGACGGACAGGACAGGCTACACCTTC. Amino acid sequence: CASSPTDRTGYTF. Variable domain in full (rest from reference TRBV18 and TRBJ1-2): NAGVMQNPRHLVRRRGQEARLRCSPMKGHSHVYWYRQLPEEGLKFMVYLQKENIIDESGMPKERFSAEFPKEGPSILRIQQVVRGDSAAYFCASSPTDRTGYTFGSGTRLTVV.

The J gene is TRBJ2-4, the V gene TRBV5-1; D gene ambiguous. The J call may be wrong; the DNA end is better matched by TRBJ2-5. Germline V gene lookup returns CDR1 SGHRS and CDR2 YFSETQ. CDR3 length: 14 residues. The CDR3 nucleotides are TGCGCCAGCAGCTTGGTTCCGGCACAAGAGACCCAGTACTTC. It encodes CASSLVPAQETQYF.

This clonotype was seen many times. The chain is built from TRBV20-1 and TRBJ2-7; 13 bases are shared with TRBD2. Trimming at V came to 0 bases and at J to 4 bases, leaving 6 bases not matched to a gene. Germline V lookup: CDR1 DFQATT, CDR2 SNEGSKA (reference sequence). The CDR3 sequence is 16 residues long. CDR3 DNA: TGCAGTGCTAGAGATACTAGCGGGGGGGCCATTTACGAGCAGTACTTC. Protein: CSARDTSGGAIYEQYF.

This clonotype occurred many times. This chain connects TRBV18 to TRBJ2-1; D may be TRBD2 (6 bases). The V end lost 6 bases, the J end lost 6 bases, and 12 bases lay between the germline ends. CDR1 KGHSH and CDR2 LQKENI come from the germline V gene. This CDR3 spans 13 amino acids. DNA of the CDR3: TGTGCCAGCTCCCCGACTAGTCTCAATGAGCAGTTCTTC. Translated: CASSPTSLNEQFF.

CDR3 amino acids: CASSPSAGYGSYNEQFF. The DNA for the CDR3 is TGTGCCAGCAGCCCCTCGGCGGGGTATGGGTCCTACAATGAGCAGTTCTTC. The genes are TRBV11-2 and TRBJ2-1, with a weak D call TRBD2 (6 bases). Trimming shortened V by 5 bases and J by 1 base, and 18 bases separated the two germline ends. This CDR3 comprises 17 residues. Germline V gives CDR1 SGHAT, CDR2 FQNNGV. The complete variable domain, with remaining parts taken from reference TRBV11-2 and TRBJ2-1, reads EAGVAQSPRYKIIEKRQSVAFWCNPISGHATLYWYQQILGQGPKLLIQFQNNGVVDDSQLPKDRFSAERLKGVDSTLKIQPAKLEDSAVYLCASSPSAGYGSYNEQFFGPGTRLTVL.

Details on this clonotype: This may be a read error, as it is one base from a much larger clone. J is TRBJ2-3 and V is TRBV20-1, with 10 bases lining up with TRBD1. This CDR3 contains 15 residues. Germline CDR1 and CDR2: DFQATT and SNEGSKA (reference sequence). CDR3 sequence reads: CSATPGQGSTDSQYF. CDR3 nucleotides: TGCAGTGCTACCCCGGGACAGGGGAGCACAGATTCGCAGTATTTT.